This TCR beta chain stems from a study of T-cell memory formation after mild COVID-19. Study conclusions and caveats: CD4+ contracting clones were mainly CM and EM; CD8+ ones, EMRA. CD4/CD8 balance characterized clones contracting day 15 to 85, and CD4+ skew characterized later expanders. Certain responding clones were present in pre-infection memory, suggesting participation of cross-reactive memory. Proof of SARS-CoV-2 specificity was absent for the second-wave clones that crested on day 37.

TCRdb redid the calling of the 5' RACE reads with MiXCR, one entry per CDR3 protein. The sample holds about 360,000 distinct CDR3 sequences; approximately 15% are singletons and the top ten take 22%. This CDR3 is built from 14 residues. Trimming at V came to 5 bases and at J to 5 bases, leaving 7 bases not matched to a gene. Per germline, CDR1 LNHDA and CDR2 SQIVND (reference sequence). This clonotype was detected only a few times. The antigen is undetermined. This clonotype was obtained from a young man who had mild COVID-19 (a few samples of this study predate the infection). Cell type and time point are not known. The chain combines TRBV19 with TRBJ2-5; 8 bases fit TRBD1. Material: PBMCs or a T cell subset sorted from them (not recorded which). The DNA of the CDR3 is TGTGCCAGTAGTCCAGGGGGCGCGTCGGAGACCCAGTACTTC. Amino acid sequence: CASSPGGASETQYF.